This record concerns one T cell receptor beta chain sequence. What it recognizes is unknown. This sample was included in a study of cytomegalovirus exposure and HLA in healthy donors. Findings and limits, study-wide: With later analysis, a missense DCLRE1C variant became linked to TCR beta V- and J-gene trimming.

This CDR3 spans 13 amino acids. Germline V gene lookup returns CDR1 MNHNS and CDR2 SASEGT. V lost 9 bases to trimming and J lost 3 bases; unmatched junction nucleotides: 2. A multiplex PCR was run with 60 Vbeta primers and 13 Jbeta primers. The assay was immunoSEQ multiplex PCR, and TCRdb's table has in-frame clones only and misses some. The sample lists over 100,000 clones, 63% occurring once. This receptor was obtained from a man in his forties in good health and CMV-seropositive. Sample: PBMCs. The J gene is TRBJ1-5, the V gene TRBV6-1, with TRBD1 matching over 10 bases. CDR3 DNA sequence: TGTGCCAGTAGACAGGGGGCCAATCAGCCCCAGCATTTT. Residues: CASRQGANQPQHF.